Following are 2 T cell receptor beta chains from one sample sequenced in a study of cytomegalovirus exposure and HLA in healthy donors. Clones were read by immunoSEQ multiplex PCR, and TCRdb kept only the in-frame ones, dropping some. This sample has about 88,000 clones; roughly 84% occur once, and the top ten carry around 10%. Sequencing was carried out using PBMCs. All receptors derive from a woman aged 18-29 years in good health and CMV-seropositive.

This clone was detected once. The gene calls are TRBV19 and TRBJ1-5; the match to TRBD1 covers 8 bases. V trimming: 6 bases; J trimming: 6 bases; junction bases outside the gene matches: 7. Germline CDR1 is LNHDA and CDR2 is SQIVND (reference sequence). The CDR3 has 14 amino acids. CDR3 protein: CASRTGQGTQPQHF. The CDR3 nucleotides read TGTGCCAGTAGAACCGGACAGGGTACTCAGCCCCAGCATTTT. Full variable domain (rest looked up from reference TRBV19 and TRBJ1-5): DGGITQSPKYLFRKEGQNVTLSCEQNLNHDAMYWYRQDPGQGLRLIYYSQIVNDFQKGDIAEGYSVSREKKESFPLTVTSAQKNPTAFYLCASRTGQGTQPQHFGDGTRLSIL.

The chain joins TRBV15 to TRBJ1-3, with 9 bases identical to TRBD1. J gave up 0 bases and V 1 base, and 7 bases lay outside the gene matches. CDR3 length equals 18 residues. The germline V gene has CDR1 LNHNV and CDR2 YYDKDF (reference sequence). Written as DNA, the CDR3 is TGTGCCACCAGCAGAGCCAGGACAGGGGCCTTCTCTGGAAACACCATATATTTT. Its protein is CATSRARTGAFSGNTIYF.